These T cell receptor beta chains were read from a single sample in a study of CD8+ T cells in alopecia areata. Sequencing used immunoSEQ multiplex PCR; TCRdb keeps in-frame clones, though not all of them. The sample shows some 200,000 clones, 55% to 70% of them seen only once. The input for sequencing was CD4+ T cells sorted from blood, taken at week 24, from a patient treated with tofacitinib. The receptors shown here come from a human donor with alopecia areata. Each CDR3 is given with its conserved first and last residue. Fields, in order: V gene, D gene, J gene, clone size, CDR3 DNA, CDR3 protein. D genes are given only for firm matches. Expanded clones are given a class, and other clones once, few, many or no size at all.

TRBV19	.	TRBJ2-6	.	TGTGCCAGTAGTTACACCGTCTCTGGGGCCAACGTCCTGACTTTC	CASSYTVSGANVLTF
TRBV7-9	TRBD1	TRBJ2-7	.	TGTGCCAGCAGCTTAGTCCCAGGGGGCTACGAGCAGTACTTC	CASSLVPGGYEQYF
TRBV29-1	.	TRBJ1-2	once	TGCAGGGGCTACGGGACTGACTTGATCGATGGCTACACCTTC	CRGYGTDLIDGYTF
TRBV2	TRBD1	TRBJ1-1	few	TGTGCCAGCAGGGACAGGGAATCCGCTGAAGCTTTCTTT	CASRDRESAEAFF
TRBV10-3	.	TRBJ1-1	.	TGTGCCATCAGCGATCAGGGGAGGGCGACTGAAGCTTTCTTT	CAISDQGRATEAFF
TRBV6-5	.	TRBJ2-7	.	TGTGCCAGCAGACCAGCCGGACAGTTGACCTACGAGCAGTACTTC	CASRPAGQLTYEQYF
TRBV30	TRBD1	TRBJ2-1	once	TGTGCCTGGAACGCCCGGGACAGCACCTACAATGAGCAGTTCTTC	CAWNARDSTYNEQFF
TRBV5-1	TRBD1	TRBJ2-7	.	TGCGCCAGCAGCTTGCAGGACAGGGTCTACGAGCAGTACTTC	CASSLQDRVYEQYF
TRBV29-1	.	TRBJ2-7	.	TGCAGCGTTGAAGGTTCAAGGGCCGAGCAGTACTTC	CSVEGSRAEQYF
TRBV7-2	.	TRBJ2-4	once	TGTGCCAGCAGCTTAGAAGACGTGTACATTCAGTACTTC	CASSLEDVYIQYF
TRBV5-1	TRBD1	TRBJ2-3	.	TGCGCCAGCAGCTTCAACGCTCCTGACAGGGGGCTATCGTATTTT	CASSFNAPDRGLSYF
TRBV5-4	.	TRBJ2-1	few	TGTGCCAGCAGTTCCGGCCCCTGGGATGAGCAGTTCTTC	CASSSGPWDEQFF
TRBV2	TRBD1	TRBJ1-5	.	TGTGCCAGCAGTCTGACAGGGGGCAATCAGCCCCAGCATTTT	CASSLTGGNQPQHF
TRBV11-2	TRBD2	TRBJ2-1	.	TGTGCCAGCAGCGCCGGCGGTAGCGGGGTGCGCAATGAGCAGTTCTTC	CASSAGGSGVRNEQFF
TRBV5-1	TRBD2	TRBJ2-1	many	TGCGCCAGCAGCTTTAGCGGGGGAGCGTTCAATGAGCAGTTCTTC	CASSFSGGAFNEQFF
TRBV15	.	TRBJ1-1	.	TGTGCCACCAGCAGTGGCAGACAGACTAACACTGAAGCTTTCTTT	CATSSGRQTNTEAFF
TRBV7-3	.	TRBJ2-3	few	TGTGCCAGCAGCCGAACGGGTCCCACAGATACGCAGTATTTT	CASSRTGPTDTQYF
TRBV15	.	TRBJ2-6	few	TGTGCCACCAGCAGAGATCCGGTAGGGGAGACTGGGGCCAACGTCCTGACTTTC	CATSRDPVGETGANVLTF
TRBV7-9	.	TRBJ2-2	.	TGTGCCAGCAGCTTACTGGGACAAAACACCGGGGAGCTGTTTTTT	CASSLLGQNTGELFF
TRBV4-1	TRBD1	TRBJ1-2	.	TGCGCCAGCAGCCAAGATGTCCCAGGGGGGAGCTATGGCTACACCTTC	CASSQDVPGGSYGYTF
TRBV4-3	.	TRBJ2-1	.	TGCGCCAGCAGCCAATGGGACATTAATGAGCAGTTCTTC	CASSQWDINEQFF
TRBV11-2	.	TRBJ1-4	.	TGTGCCAGCAGCTTAGAAAGCACCGGAAAACTGTTTTTT	CASSLESTGKLFF
TRBV29-1	.	TRBJ1-6	few	TGCAGCGTTAAAGTGTCCGATAATTCACCCCTCCACTTT	CSVKVSDNSPLHF
TRBV5-1	.	TRBJ1-1	.	TGCGCCAGCAGCTTGGTCGTGAACACTGAAGCTTTCTTT	CASSLVVNTEAFF
TRBV23-1	.	TRBJ2-7	.	TGCGCCAGCAGTCATGGGGGCCACCACTACGAGCAGTACTTC	CASSHGGHHYEQYF
TRBV7-2	.	TRBJ2-5	.	TGTGCCAGCAGCCAGAATCCAGCGGGAGAGACCCAGTACTTC	CASSQNPAGETQYF
TRBV9	.	TRBJ2-7	.	TGTGCCAGCAGCGTAGTTGGAACCTCCTACGAGCAGTACTTC	CASSVVGTSYEQYF
TRBV5-1	TRBD1	TRBJ2-3	.	TGCGCCAGCAGCTTGGAGGGACAGGGTCCAGATACGCAGTATTTT	CASSLEGQGPDTQYF
TRBV27	.	TRBJ2-3	few	TGTGCCAGCAGTTTAATCCAAAGCACAGATACGCAGTATTTT	CASSLIQSTDTQYF
TRBV30	.	TRBJ2-1	.	TGTGCCGGTAGGCAGGGTAGAAATGAGCAGTTCTTC	CAGRQGRNEQFF